A single sample is the source of the 16 T cell receptor beta chains below, sequenced in a study of T cell responses to AZD1222 COVID-19 vaccine (dated by TCRdb to the early 2020s). The protocol used for the library was the immunoSEQ multiplex PCR assay. TCRdb obtained this table from immuneACCESS and retained in-frame rearrangements with V and J assigned. These tables miss some clones; where compared with another copy, unresolved V genes account for less than half of the shortfall, and the remainder is unexplained. The sample has around 100,000 clones on record, around 92% of them singletons. The ten largest clones capture 35% to 50% of the sample. This sample's time point label indicates: baseline before first vaccination. The starting material was peripheral blood, obtained on day 0 of AZD1222 vaccination. These receptor sequences come from an adult in good health.

This chain uses TRBV7-2 with TRBJ2-3, with 7 nucleotides matching TRBD2. CDR1 and CDR2 from the germline V gene are SGHTA and FQGNSA. The trim removed 2 bases at V and 2 bases at J, leaving 10 bases unmatched. The CDR3 sequence is 17 residues long. The CDR3 DNA sequence: TGTGCCAGCAGCTTATATAGCGGGCGGCTAAACACAGATACGCAGTATTTT. Translation: CASSLYSGRLNTDTQYF.

The rearrangement uses TRBV10-3 and TRBJ1-1, with TRBD1 identical over 10 bases. V was pared by 6 bases and J by 1 base, with 11 bases of the junction left unmatched. Germline V gene data show CDR1 as ENHRY and CDR2 as SYGVKD. This CDR3 is 17 amino acids long. CDR3 sequence: CAISPSGTGVPNTEAFF. In DNA, the CDR3 is TGTGCCATCAGCCCCTCGGGGACAGGGGTCCCGAACACTGAAGCTTTCTTT.

The chain has TRBV20-1 and TRBJ2-2; 10 bases agree with TRBD2. Germline loops: CDR1 DFQATT, CDR2 SNEGSKA (reference sequence). This CDR3 has 17 amino acids. Trimming took 3 bases from V and 7 from J; bases not matched to a gene: 14. Written as DNA, the CDR3 is TGCAGTGCTAGTAGGGGCAGCGGGAGGGCCGAGGTCGGGGAGCTGTTTTTT. Translated, it gives CSASRGSGRAEVGELFF.

The chain has TRBV20-1 and TRBJ2-1; D ambiguous. Germline V gene sequence: CDR1 DFQATT, CDR2 SNEGSKA (reference sequence). Between the trimmed V and J ends, which lost 3 bases and 6 bases, there was a span of 12 bases. This CDR3 spans 13 amino acids. CDR3: CSASGWQSNEQFF. The CDR3, as DNA: TGCAGTGCTAGTGGGTGGCAATCCAATGAGCAGTTCTTC.

The chain couples TRBV2 to TRBJ1-1; D is perhaps TRBD1 (6 bases). The CDR3 is made up of 15 amino acids. The V gene lost 3 bases and the J gene lost 1 base, with 12 bases spanning the gap. Germline lookup yields CDR1 SNHLY and CDR2 FYNNEI. CDR3 bases: TGTGCCAGCAGTGAGTGGGACACTTCGAACACTGAAGCTTTCTTT. Translated, it gives CASSEWDTSNTEAFF.

With respect to this clone: Other DNA sequences from this sample encode an identical CDR3 as well. The CDR3 loop is CASSIIAGGPYNEQFF. The CDR3 DNA reads as TGTGCCAGTAGTATAATCGCGGGAGGCCCTTACAATGAGCAGTTCTTC. This chain connects TRBV19 to TRBJ2-1, with TRBD2 identical over 8 bases. This CDR3 region has 16 residues. After removal of 2 bases from V and 4 bases from J, the junction contained 7 bases not matched to a gene. Germline CDR1 is LNHDA and CDR2 is SQIVND (reference sequence). Based on the CDR3 plus reference TRBV19 and TRBJ2-1, the full variable domain is DGGITQSPKYLFRKEGQNVTLSCEQNLNHDAMYWYRQDPGQGLRLIYYSQIVNDFQKGDIAEGYSVSREKKESFPLTVTSAQKNPTAFYLCASSIIAGGPYNEQFFGPGTRLTVL.

The chain uses TRBV15 and TRBJ2-3; no clear D gene. Germline lookup yields CDR1 LNHNV and CDR2 YYDKDF (reference sequence). V was clipped by 0 bases and J by 3 bases, with 7 bases between them. The length of the CDR3 is 14 residues. The CDR3 sequence is CATSRDLRTDTQYF. The CDR3 DNA sequence: TGTGCCACCAGCAGAGACCTCCGTACAGATACGCAGTATTTT. Together with reference TRBV15 and TRBJ2-3, the CDR3 gives the full variable domain: DAMVIQNPRYQVTQFGKPVTLSCSQTLNHNVMYWYQQKSSQAPKLLFHYYDKDFNNEADTPDNFQSRRPNTSFCFLDIRSPGLGDTAMYLCATSRDLRTDTQYFGPGTRLTVL.

The chain carries TRBV5-1 and TRBJ2-1; 9 bases align to TRBD2. Germline CDR1 and CDR2: SGHRS and YFSETQ. V lost 4 bases to trimming and J lost 2 bases; unmatched junction nucleotides: 7. The CDR3 spans 16 residues. DNA of the CDR3: TGCGCCAGCAGCCAACCTGGCGGGAGGGCCTACAATGAGCAGTTCTTC. Its translation is CASSQPGGRAYNEQFF.

The chain recombines TRBV2 with TRBJ1-5, with a possible D match to TRBD1 (5 bases). The CDR3 covers 16 residues. Germline values: CDR1 SNHLY, CDR2 FYNNEI. The V end lost 6 bases, the J end lost 5 bases, and 20 bases lay between the germline ends. CDR3 coding DNA: TGTGCCAGCAGCCGCACGTCGGGGGGGGTAGATCAGCCCCAGCATTTT. Its protein is CASSRTSGGVDQPQHF.

The J gene is TRBJ2-1, the V gene TRBV10-3, with 7 bases lining up with TRBD2. CDR3 length: 14 residues. From germline, CDR1 is ENHRY and CDR2 SYGVKD. V shed 5 bases, J shed 6 bases, and the junction held 7 bases outside the gene matches. The CDR3 loop reads CAISNGLGPNEQFF. The CDR3 DNA follows: TGTGCCATCAGTAACGGACTAGGCCCCAATGAGCAGTTCTTC.

This chain uses TRBV6-2 or TRBV6-3 with TRBJ1-5, with D perhaps matching TRBD1 (6 bases). V was pared by 4 bases and J by 7 bases, with 14 bases between. The CDR3 runs 14 residues. CDR1 MNHEY and CDR2 SVGEGT come from the germline V gene. The CDR3 DNA sequence: TGTGCCAGCAGTTTACCCCAGGGGTGGCAGCCCCAGCATTTT. This encodes CASSLPQGWQPQHF.

The chain employs TRBV28 and TRBJ1-1; TRBD1 is a possible D gene (5 bases). The CDR3 runs 15 residues. Looked up from germline, CDR1 is MDHEN and CDR2 is SYDVKM. V was trimmed by 2 bases and J by 2 bases, leaving 12 bases between them. The CDR3 sequence is CASSLRGRSNTEAFF. CDR3 nucleotide sequence: TGTGCCAGCAGTTTAAGGGGACGGTCCAACACTGAAGCTTTCTTT.

Comment on this clone: The sample holds other DNA sequences that translate to the same CDR3. The rearrangement uses TRBV27 and TRBJ1-1, with a tentative D call TRBD1 (5 bases). There are 13 residues in the CDR3. Germline CDR1 is MNHEY and CDR2 is SMNVEV (reference sequence). The ends were cut back, 3 bases at V and 1 base at J, with 6 bases in the middle. The CDR3 loop reads CASSFRENTEAFF. The CDR3 nucleotides are TGTGCCAGCAGTTTCAGGGAGAACACTGAAGCTTTCTTT.

The chain has TRBV9 and TRBJ2-5, with TRBD1 identical over 7 bases. The V gene end was trimmed by 4 bases and the J gene end by 1 base; junction bases not matched to a gene: 7. Looked up from germline, CDR1 is SGDLS and CDR2 is YYNGEE. The CDR3 length is 15 residues. The CDR3 region has the DNA TGTGCCAGCAGCCCTCGACAGGGAATCCAAGAGACCCAGTACTTC. It codes for CASSPRQGIQETQYF.

The rearrangement links TRBV7-8 to TRBJ1-2; 7 nucleotides align to TRBD1. Germline CDR1 reads SGHVS; CDR2 reads FQNEAQ. This CDR3 spans 12 amino acids. The junction had 2 bases not matched to a gene; V was cut back by 5 bases and J by 5 bases. The DNA for the CDR3 is TGTGCCAGCAGCCCGACAGGGTATGGCTACACCTTC. It encodes CASSPTGYGYTF.

The rearrangement links TRBV19 to TRBJ2-3; unclear D gene. Germline V gene sequence: CDR1 LNHDA, CDR2 SQIVND (reference sequence). The germline V and J ends were trimmed by 6 bases and 0 bases, with 7 bases remaining between them. The CDR3 loop spans 13 amino acids. In DNA, the CDR3 is TGTGCCAGTAGCTCCGAGAGCACAGATACGCAGTATTTT. Its translation: CASSSESTDTQYF.